The 21 T cell receptor beta chains below were found in one sample sequenced in a study of glioma-infiltrating T cells (dated by TCRdb to the mid-2010s). This sample was sequenced with an Illumina MiSeq. TCR alpha and beta CDR3 regions were amplified with the iRepertoire nested amplicon-rescue multiplex PCR (arm-PCR) platform from RNA. TCRdb handled the public reads itself, with Q25 trimming in fastp and clone calling in MiXCR, and kept productive beta chains. Every entry covers one CDR3 protein and lists the most common genes and DNA from its rows. Counted in this sample were a few hundred thousand distinct CDR3 sequences; around 38% of them appeared once. Of the sample, 12% is held by the ten largest clones. Sequences were obtained from glioma tissue, nonneoplastic brain tissue, or PBMCs (not recorded which). The receptor source for this set is a human donor with low-grade glioma or glioblastoma, undergoing nonglioma brain surgery, or in good health (not recorded which).

Comments on this clonotype: Given a much more abundant clone one base away, this may be a read error. J is TRBJ2-7 and V is TRBV28, with 9 bases fitting TRBD2. Germline lookup yields CDR1 MDHEN and CDR2 SYDVKM. The CDR3 runs 16 residues. Trimming removed 6 bases from V and 7 bases from J; junction bases left unmatched: 16. The CDR3 region has the DNA TGTGCCAGCAGGGAAGTAGCGGGAGAGGGGGGCAATGAGCAGTACTTC. It translates to CASREVAGEGGNEQYF.

The table lists this clonotype with a few counts. This chain uses TRBV29-1 with TRBJ1-4; maybe TRBD1 (6 bases). This CDR3 has 14 amino acids. Trimming took 7 bases from V and 4 from J, leaving 16 bases between them. CDR1 SQVTM and CDR2 ANQGSEA come from the germline V gene. The CDR3 DNA reads TGCAGCGCCACGATGACAGGTCATAATGAAAAACTGTTTTTT. Amino acid sequence: CSATMTGHNEKLFF.

Concerning this clonotype itself: A junction end diverges from the germline sequence, so it may reflect a read error. The CDR3 sequence is CSARPLAGVDNKQFF. The CDR3 nucleotides read TGCAGTGCTAGACCCCTAGCGGGAGTGGACAATAAGCAGTTCTTC. The chain carries TRBV20-1 and TRBJ2-1; 10 bases are a match to TRBD2. This CDR3 has 15 amino acids. Germline values: CDR1 DFQATT, CDR2 SNEGSKA (reference sequence).

This clonotype was seen a handful of times. The genes are TRBV7-8 and TRBJ2-1; 10 bases agree with TRBD2. CDR3 size: 16 residues. With V trimmed by 5 bases and J by 9 bases, 13 bases remained unmatched. Germline V gives CDR1 SGHVS, CDR2 FQNEAQ. CDR3 bases: TGTGCCAGCAGCCCGCAGGGGACTAGCGCTTACTCTGAGCAGTTCTTC. This translates into CASSPQGTSAYSEQFF.

On this clonotype: A single base separates this from a much larger clone, so it may be a read error. The rearrangement uses TRBV4-3 and TRBJ1-1, with D tentatively TRBD1 (5 bases). Germline loops: CDR1 LGHNA, CDR2 YSLEER. The CDR3 totals 15 residues. The chain's CDR3 is CASSRRLYQDTEALF. The CDR3 DNA sequence: TGCGCCAGCAGCCGACGACTATACCAGGACACTGAAGCTCTCTTT.

This clonotype has ten or more counts. The genes are TRBV27 and TRBJ2-5; D gene unclear. CDR1 MNHEY and CDR2 SMNVEV come from the germline V gene (reference sequence). Trimming stripped 6 bases from V and 0 bases from J, with 8 bases between. The CDR3 is made up of 13 amino acids. This chain's CDR3 is CASSLEYQETQYF. The CDR3 nucleotides read TGTGCCAGCAGCCTAGAGTACCAAGAGACCCAGTACTTC.

This chain uses TRBV28 with TRBJ2-3, with D maybe TRBD2 (5 bases). Germline CDR1 and CDR2: MDHEN and SYDVKM. The CDR3 covers 15 residues. The V end lost 5 bases, the J end lost 1 base, and 13 bases lay between the germline ends. CDR3 sequence (DNA): TGTGCCAGCAGTCCCGTCAGCGGCCGCACAGATACGCAGTATTTT. The encoded protein is CASSPVSGRTDTQYF.

The DNA for the CDR3 is TGTGCCAGCAGCTCCGTTCGTCGGGATCGTGTGGATACGCAGTATTTT. As protein: CASSSVRRDRVDTQYF. This rearrangement joins TRBV7-2 to TRBJ2-3; TRBD2 might be the D (5 bases). V was cut by 4 bases and J by 6 bases, with 20 bases left in between. CDR3 length: 16 residues. The germline V gene has CDR1 SGHTA and CDR2 FQGNSA.

The chain couples TRBV20-1 to TRBJ2-1, with TRBD2 matching over 7 bases. CDR3 length equals 14 residues. Germline CDR1 DFQATT, CDR2 SNEGSKA (reference sequence). J lost 7 bases, V lost 5 bases, and 11 bases had no gene match. DNA of the CDR3: TGCAGTGCTCCCGTCGCGGGAGAGGGTAATGAGCAGTTCTTC. It encodes CSAPVAGEGNEQFF.

In its sample, this clonotype was seen many times. The chain employs TRBV6-1 and TRBJ2-3; D may correspond to TRBD1 or TRBD2 (5 bases each). The CDR3 has 14 amino acids. V was pared by 5 bases and J by 4 bases, with 13 bases between. Germline CDR1 MNHNS, CDR2 SASEGT. CDR3 in DNA: TGTGCCAGCAGTCGGGGCCGTTTCCCAGATACGCAGTATTTT. Protein sequence: CASSRGRFPDTQYF.

About this clonotype: This may come from a read error, since a much larger clone is one base off. In DNA, the CDR3 is TGTGCCACCAGCAGAGATAGGGCGGGAGGAAATGAGAAGTTCTTC. Its translation: CATSRDRAGGNEKFF. This chain connects TRBV28 to TRBJ2-1, with 8 bases lining up with TRBD2. The germline gives CDR1 MDHEN, CDR2 SYDVKM. The length of the CDR3 is 15 residues.

The CDR3 DNA sequence: TGTGCCAGCCAAACAAGGACAGGATTCTATGGCTACACCTTC. Encoded protein: CASQTRTGFYGYTF. The chain uses TRBV28 and TRBJ1-2; TRBD1 agrees at 7 bases. Trimming cost V 8 bases and J 4 bases; bases outside gene matches: 10. Per the germline V gene, CDR1 is MDHEN and CDR2 is SYDVKM. This CDR3 is 14 amino acids long.

V and J are TRBV4-1 and TRBJ2-1, with 11 positions matching TRBD2. The junction had 8 bases not matched to a gene; V was cut back by 2 bases and J by 8 bases. Germline loops: CDR1 MGHRA, CDR2 YSYEKL. The length of the CDR3 is 16 residues. CDR3 region: CASSQTPSGRNDEQFF. The CDR3 DNA reads as TGCGCCAGCAGCCAAACCCCTAGCGGGAGGAATGATGAGCAGTTCTTC.

This clonotype was recorded a few times. The genes are TRBV6-2 or TRBV6-3 and TRBJ1-5; D is uncertain. Germline V gene lookup returns CDR1 MNHEY and CDR2 SVGEGT. The CDR3 sequence is 12 residues long. The V end lost 5 bases, the J end lost 9 bases, and 11 bases lay between the germline ends. The CDR3 loop reads CASSRATRPQHF. CDR3 sequence (DNA): TGTGCCAGCAGTCGCGCGACGCGGCCCCAGCATTTT.

In this sample, this clonotype turned up many times. V gene TRBV27 combines with J gene TRBJ2-3, with D uncertain. The CDR3 length is 15 residues. From germline, CDR1 is MNHEY and CDR2 SMNVEV (reference sequence). The V gene lost 7 bases and the J gene lost 1 base, with 15 bases spanning the gap. The CDR3 nucleotides read TGTGCCAGCAAGATAGGGCAGCCAGGCACAGATACGCAGTATTTT. The encoded protein is CASKIGQPGTDTQYF.

This chain uses TRBV18 with TRBJ2-5; D remains ambiguous. Trimming left V 3 bases short and J 2 bases short, with 10 bases between. CDR1 and CDR2 from the germline V gene are KGHSH and LQKENI. There are 14 residues in the CDR3. Here the CDR3 reads CASSPNTVQETQYF. In nucleotides, the CDR3 is TGTGCCAGCTCACCTAATACAGTACAAGAGACCCAGTACTTC.

The chain uses TRBV3-1 and TRBJ2-2; D is possibly TRBD2 (5 bases). The V gene lost 8 bases and the J gene lost 4 bases, with 17 bases spanning the gap. Germline CDR1 is LGHDT and CDR2 is YNNKEL (reference sequence). The CDR3 has 15 amino acids. Here the CDR3 reads CASQFSMGSTGELFF. CDR3 nucleotides: TGTGCCAGCCAATTTTCGATGGGGAGCACCGGGGAGCTGTTTTTT.

Many counts were recorded for this clonotype. The chain joins TRBV6-1 to TRBJ2-1; D may be TRBD2 (5 bases). Deletions cut 7 bases from V and 9 bases from J, with 16 bases between. The germline CDR1 and CDR2 sequences are MNHNS and SASEGT. CDR3 length equals 13 residues. CDR3 bases: TGTGCCAGCATCCAGAGTGGGAGAGGTGAGCAGTTCTTC. Translated, it gives CASIQSGRGEQFF.

A remark on this clonotype: Mismatch with germline at one junction end may stem from a read error. CDR3 region: CASSQNVGVYGQYF. The CDR3 coding sequence is TGTGCCAGCAGCCAGAACGTAGGGGTCTACGGGCAGTACTTC. The chain joins TRBV7-6 to TRBJ2-7; a weak D match, TRBD1 (5 bases). CDR1 and CDR2 (germline): SGHVS, FNYEAQ. The CDR3 extends over 14 amino acids. Supplemented by reference TRBV7-6 and TRBJ2-7, the full variable domain reads GAGVSQSPRYKVTKRGQDVALRCDPISGHVSLYWYRQALGQGPEFLTYFNYEAQQDKSGLPNDRFSAERPEGSISTLTIQRTEQRDSAMYRCASSQNVGVYGQYFGPGTRLTVT.

This chain uses TRBV4-3 with TRBJ2-1; possibly TRBD1 or TRBD2 for D (5 bases each). With 3 bases removed from V and 9 bases from J, the gap between germline ends came to 18 bases. Germline V gene lookup returns CDR1 LGHNA and CDR2 YSLEER. The CDR3 covers 15 residues. CDR3 bases: TGCGCCAGCAGCCACGGGACCGTACGATTGGTTGAGCAGTTCTTC. Its protein product is CASSHGTVRLVEQFF.

The chain uses TRBV28 and TRBJ2-4; D uncertain. This CDR3 has 12 residues. V was cut by 3 bases and J by 4 bases, with 4 bases left in between. CDR1 and CDR2 from the germline V gene are MDHEN and SYDVKM. CDR3 region: CASSFSKNIQYF. CDR3 nucleotide sequence: TGTGCCAGCAGTTTCTCTAAAAACATTCAGTACTTC.